What follows describes a single T cell receptor beta chain. Generated by immunoSEQ multiplex PCR, the TCRdb table keeps only in-frame clones and is missing some. The sample has 2 million to 3 million clones, more than 85% seen once. The data stem from a study of shared clonotypes between healthy human individuals. Sequenced sample: naive CD4+ T cells from PBMCs. Subset meaning: CD45RA+ positively selected. This TCR came from a man younger than 35 in good health. Some clones in this sample may be carry-over from other donors' samples.

The DNA of the CDR3 is TGTGCCAGCAGCTTAGCGTGGCTAGCGGGAGGTCGTGTCGAGCAGTACTTC. It codes for CASSLAWLAGGRVEQYF. The chain recombines TRBV7-2 with TRBJ2-7, with TRBD2 matching over 11 bases. Per the germline V gene, CDR1 is SGHTA and CDR2 is FQGNSA. The V and J ends lost 0 bases and 6 bases, in that order; junction bases with no gene match: 10. CDR3 length equals 17 residues.